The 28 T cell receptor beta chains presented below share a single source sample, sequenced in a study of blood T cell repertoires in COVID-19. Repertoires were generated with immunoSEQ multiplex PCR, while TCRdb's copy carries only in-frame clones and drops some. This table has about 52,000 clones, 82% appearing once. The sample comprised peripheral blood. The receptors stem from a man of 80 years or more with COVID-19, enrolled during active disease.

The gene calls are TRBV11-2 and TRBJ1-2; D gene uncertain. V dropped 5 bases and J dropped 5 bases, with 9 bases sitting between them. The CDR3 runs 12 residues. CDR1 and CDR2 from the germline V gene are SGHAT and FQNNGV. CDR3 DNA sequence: TGTGCCAGCAGCGCGGGCAATTATGGCTACACCTTC. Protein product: CASSAGNYGYTF.

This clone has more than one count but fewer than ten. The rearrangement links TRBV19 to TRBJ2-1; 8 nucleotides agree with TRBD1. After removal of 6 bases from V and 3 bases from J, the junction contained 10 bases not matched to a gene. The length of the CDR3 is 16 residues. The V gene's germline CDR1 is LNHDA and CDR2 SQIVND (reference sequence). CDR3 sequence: CASRGPDREGYNEQFF. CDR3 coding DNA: TGTGCCAGTAGGGGTCCGGACAGGGAAGGCTACAATGAGCAGTTCTTC.

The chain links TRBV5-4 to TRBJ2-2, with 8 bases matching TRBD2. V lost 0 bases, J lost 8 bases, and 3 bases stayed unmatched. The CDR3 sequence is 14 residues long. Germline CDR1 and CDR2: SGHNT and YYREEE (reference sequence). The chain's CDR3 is CASSLGTSLGELFF. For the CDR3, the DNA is TGTGCCAGCAGCTTGGGGACTAGCCTGGGGGAGCTGTTTTTT.

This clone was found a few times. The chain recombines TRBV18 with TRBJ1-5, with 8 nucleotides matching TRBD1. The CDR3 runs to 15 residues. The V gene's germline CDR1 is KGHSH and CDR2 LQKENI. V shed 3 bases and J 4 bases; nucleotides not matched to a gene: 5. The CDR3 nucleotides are TGTGCCAGCTCACCGACAGGGGCTGGGAATCAGCCCCAGCATTTT. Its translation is CASSPTGAGNQPQHF.

CDR3 protein: CASSLGPGDYLQETQYF. The CDR3 DNA reads TGTGCCAGCAGCTTAGGCCCAGGGGACTATCTCCAAGAGACCCAGTACTTC. J is TRBJ2-5 and V is TRBV7-9; tentatively, D is TRBD2 (7 bases). The CDR3 totals 17 residues. Germline V gives CDR1 SEHNR, CDR2 FQNEAQ (reference sequence). V gave up 1 base and J gave up 1 base, with 16 bases separating them.

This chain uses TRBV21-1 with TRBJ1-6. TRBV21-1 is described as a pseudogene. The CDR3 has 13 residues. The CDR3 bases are TGTGCCTACCGACCCCCCGGGAATTCACCCCTCCACTTT. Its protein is CAYRPPGNSPLHF.

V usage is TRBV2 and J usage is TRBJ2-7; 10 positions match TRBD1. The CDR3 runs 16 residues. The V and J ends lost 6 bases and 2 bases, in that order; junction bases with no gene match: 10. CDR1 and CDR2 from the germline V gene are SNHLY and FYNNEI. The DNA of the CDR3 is TGTGCCAGCAGGGGGACGACAGGGGGCGCCGCCTACGAGCAGTACTTC. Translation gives CASRGTTGGAAYEQYF.

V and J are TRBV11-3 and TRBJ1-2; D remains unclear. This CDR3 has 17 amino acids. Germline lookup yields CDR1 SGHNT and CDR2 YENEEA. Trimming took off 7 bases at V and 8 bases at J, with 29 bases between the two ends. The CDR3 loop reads CASTYRGPKICREGYTF. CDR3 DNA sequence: TGTGCCAGCACCTACCGCGGCCCCAAGATTTGTAGGGAGGGCTACACCTTC.

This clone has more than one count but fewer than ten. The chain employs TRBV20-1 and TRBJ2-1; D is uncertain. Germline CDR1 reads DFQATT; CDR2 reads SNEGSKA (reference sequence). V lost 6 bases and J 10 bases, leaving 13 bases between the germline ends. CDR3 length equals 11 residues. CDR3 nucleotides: TGCAGTGCCAGACCGCTTCAGGAGCAGTTCTTC. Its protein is CSARPLQEQFF.

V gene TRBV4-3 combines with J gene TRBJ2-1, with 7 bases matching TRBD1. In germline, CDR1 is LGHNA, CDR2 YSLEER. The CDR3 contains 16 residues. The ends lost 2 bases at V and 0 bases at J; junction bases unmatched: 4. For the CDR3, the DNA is TGCGCCAGCAGCCAACCTCGGACAGGCTCCTACAATGAGCAGTTCTTC. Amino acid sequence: CASSQPRTGSYNEQFF.

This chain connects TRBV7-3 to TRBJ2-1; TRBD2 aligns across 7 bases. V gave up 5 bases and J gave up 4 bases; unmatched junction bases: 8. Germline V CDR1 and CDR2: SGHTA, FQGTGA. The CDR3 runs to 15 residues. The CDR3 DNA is TGTGCCAGCAGCGTGGGGCTAGCGGTATACAATGAGCAGTTCTTC. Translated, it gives CASSVGLAVYNEQFF. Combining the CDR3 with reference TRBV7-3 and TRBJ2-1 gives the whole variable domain GAGVSQTPSNKVTEKGKYVELRCDPISGHTALYWYRQSLGQGPEFLIYFQGTGAADDSGLPNDRFFAVRPEGSVSTLKIQRTERGDSAVYLCASSVGLAVYNEQFFGPGTRLTVL.

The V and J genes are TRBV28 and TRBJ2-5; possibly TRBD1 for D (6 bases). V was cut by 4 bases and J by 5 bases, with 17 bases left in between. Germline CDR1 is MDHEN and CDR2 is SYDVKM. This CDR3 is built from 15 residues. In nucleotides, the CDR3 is TGTGCCAGCAGTTCGACTGACAGGCTAGAGGAGACCCAGTACTTC. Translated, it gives CASSSTDRLEETQYF.

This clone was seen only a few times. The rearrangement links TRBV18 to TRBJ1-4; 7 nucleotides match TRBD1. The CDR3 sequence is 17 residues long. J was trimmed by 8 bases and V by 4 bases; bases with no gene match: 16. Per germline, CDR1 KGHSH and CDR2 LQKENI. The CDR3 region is CASSQLATGPGGEKLFF. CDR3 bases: TGTGCCAGCTCACAGCTCGCGACAGGGCCCGGAGGGGAAAAACTGTTTTTT.

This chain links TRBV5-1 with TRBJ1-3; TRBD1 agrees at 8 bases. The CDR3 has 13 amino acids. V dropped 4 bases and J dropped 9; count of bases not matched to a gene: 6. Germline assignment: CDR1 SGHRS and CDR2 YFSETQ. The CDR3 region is CASSPDRAVTIYF. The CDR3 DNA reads TGCGCCAGCAGCCCGGACAGGGCAGTCACCATATATTTT.

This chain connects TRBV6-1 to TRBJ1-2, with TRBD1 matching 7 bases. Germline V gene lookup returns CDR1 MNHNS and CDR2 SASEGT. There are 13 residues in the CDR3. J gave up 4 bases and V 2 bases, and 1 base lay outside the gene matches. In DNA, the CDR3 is TGTGCCAGCAGTGAACCAGGGGGCTATGGCTACACCTTC. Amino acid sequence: CASSEPGGYGYTF.

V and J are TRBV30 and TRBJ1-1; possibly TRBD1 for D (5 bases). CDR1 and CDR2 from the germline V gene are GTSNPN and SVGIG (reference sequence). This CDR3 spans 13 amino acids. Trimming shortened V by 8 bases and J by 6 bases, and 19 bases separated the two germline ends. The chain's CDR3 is CAIRGVPGPEAFF. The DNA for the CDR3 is TGTGCCATACGGGGGGTCCCGGGGCCTGAAGCTTTCTTT.

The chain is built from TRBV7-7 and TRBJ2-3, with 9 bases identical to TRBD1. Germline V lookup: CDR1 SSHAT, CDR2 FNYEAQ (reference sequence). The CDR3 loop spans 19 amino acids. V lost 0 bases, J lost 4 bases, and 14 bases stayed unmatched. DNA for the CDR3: TGTGCCAGCAGCTTAGCCCCCCGAGGGACAGGGCTAAGGGCAGATACGCAGTATTTT. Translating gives CASSLAPRGTGLRADTQYF.

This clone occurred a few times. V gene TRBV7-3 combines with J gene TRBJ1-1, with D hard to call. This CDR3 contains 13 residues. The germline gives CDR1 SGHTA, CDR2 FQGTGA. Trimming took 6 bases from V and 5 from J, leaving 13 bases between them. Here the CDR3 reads CASSQRGGTEAFF. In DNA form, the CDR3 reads TGTGCCAGCAGTCAACGGGGAGGGACTGAAGCTTTCTTT.

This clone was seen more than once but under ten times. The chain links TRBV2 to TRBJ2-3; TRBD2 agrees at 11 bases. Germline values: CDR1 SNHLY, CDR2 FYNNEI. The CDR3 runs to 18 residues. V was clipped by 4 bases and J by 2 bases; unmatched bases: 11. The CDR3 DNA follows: TGTGCCAGCAGTGTAAAAGTACTAGCGGGGGTCCTCACAGATACGCAGTATTTT. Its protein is CASSVKVLAGVLTDTQYF.

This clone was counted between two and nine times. The CDR3 is CASSLGTGESGYTF. CDR3 coding DNA: TGTGCCAGCAGTCTCGGGACAGGGGAGTCCGGCTACACCTTC. V and J are TRBV27 and TRBJ1-2, with 10 bases lining up with TRBD1. The CDR3 loop spans 14 amino acids. V lost 5 bases and J lost 8; bases outside the gene matches: 8. Germline V gene data show CDR1 as MNHEY and CDR2 as SMNVEV (reference sequence).

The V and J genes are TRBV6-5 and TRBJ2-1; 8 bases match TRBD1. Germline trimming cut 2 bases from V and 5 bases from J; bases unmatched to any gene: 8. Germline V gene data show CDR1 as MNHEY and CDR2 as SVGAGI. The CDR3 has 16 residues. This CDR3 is CASSYVAQGANNEQFF. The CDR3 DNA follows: TGTGCCAGCAGTTACGTAGCGCAGGGGGCAAACAATGAGCAGTTCTTC.

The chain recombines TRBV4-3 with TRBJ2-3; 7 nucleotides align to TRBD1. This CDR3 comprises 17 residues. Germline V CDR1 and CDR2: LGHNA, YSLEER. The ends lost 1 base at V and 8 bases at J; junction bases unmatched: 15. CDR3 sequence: CASSQARMGQYSGTQYF. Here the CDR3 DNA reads TGCGCCAGCAGCCAAGCAAGGATGGGACAGTATTCGGGTACGCAGTATTTT.

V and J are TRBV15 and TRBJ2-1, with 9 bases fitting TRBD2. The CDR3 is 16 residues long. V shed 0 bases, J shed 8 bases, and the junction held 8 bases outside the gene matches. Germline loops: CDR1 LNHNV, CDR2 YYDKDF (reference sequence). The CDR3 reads CATSRDLAGEVDEQFF. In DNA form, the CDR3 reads TGTGCCACCAGCAGAGATTTAGCGGGGGAAGTGGATGAGCAGTTCTTC.

Here the CDR3 reads CATTGQQNTEAFF. In nucleotides, the CDR3 is TGTGCCACCACAGGACAGCAGAACACTGAAGCTTTCTTT. The chain couples TRBV10-3 to TRBJ1-1; D perhaps matches TRBD1 (6 bases). The CDR3 has 13 residues. V was pared by 10 bases and J by 1 base, with 13 bases between. Germline values: CDR1 ENHRY, CDR2 SYGVKD.

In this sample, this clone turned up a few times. In nucleotides, the CDR3 is TGTGCCAGCAGCCAAGATGGGGGCGGTTACTCTGGAAACACCATATATTTT. Amino acid sequence: CASSQDGGGYSGNTIYF. The rearrangement joins TRBV3-1 (or the pseudogene TRBV3-2) to TRBJ1-3, with D maybe TRBD1 (6 bases). Trimming shortened V by 0 bases and J by 0 bases, and 12 bases separated the two germline ends. CDR3 length: 17 amino acids. Germline assignment: CDR1 LGHDT and CDR2 YNNKEL (reference sequence).

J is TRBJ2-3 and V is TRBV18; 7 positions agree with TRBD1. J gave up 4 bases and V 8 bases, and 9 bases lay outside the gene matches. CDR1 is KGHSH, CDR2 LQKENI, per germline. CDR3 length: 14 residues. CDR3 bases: TGTGCCAGCCAACGACAGGGTTCTTCAGATACGCAGTATTTT. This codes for CASQRQGSSDTQYF.

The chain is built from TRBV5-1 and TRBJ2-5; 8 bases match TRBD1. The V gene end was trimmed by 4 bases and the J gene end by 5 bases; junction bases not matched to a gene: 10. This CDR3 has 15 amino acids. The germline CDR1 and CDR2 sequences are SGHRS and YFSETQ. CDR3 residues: CASSDTTGVGETQYF. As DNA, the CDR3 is TGCGCCAGCAGCGATACGACAGGGGTTGGCGAGACCCAGTACTTC.

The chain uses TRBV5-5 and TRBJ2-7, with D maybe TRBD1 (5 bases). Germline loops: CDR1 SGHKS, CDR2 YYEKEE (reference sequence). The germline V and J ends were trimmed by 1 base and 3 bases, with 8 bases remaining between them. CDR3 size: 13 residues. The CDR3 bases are TGTGCCAGCAGCTTGCAGGGTGGCTACGAGCAGTACTTC. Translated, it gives CASSLQGGYEQYF.